A single sample is the source of the 21 T cell receptor beta chains below, sequenced in a study of shared clonotypes between healthy human individuals. Assay: immunoSEQ multiplex PCR; the TCRdb copy retains only in-frame clones and omits some. The table lists approximately 2.4 million clones, roughly 95% of them singletons. The sample was naive CD4+ T cells sorted from blood. Subset noted: CD45RA+ positively selected. These receptors came from a young man in good health.

In this sample, this clone turned up once. The chain links TRBV5-4 to TRBJ2-5; TRBD2 aligns across 15 bases. The CDR3 totals 18 residues. Germline V gene lookup returns CDR1 SGHNT and CDR2 YYREEE (reference sequence). V lost 4 bases to trimming and J lost 1 base; unmatched junction nucleotides: 8. The CDR3 nucleotides are TGTGCCAGCAGCCTCGGGACTAGCGGGGGGCATTCCCAAGAGACCCAGTACTTC. Encoded protein: CASSLGTSGGHSQETQYF.

The rearrangement joins TRBV7-2 to TRBJ2-7; 12 bases are shared with TRBD2. The CDR3 loop spans 16 amino acids. V lost 5 bases and J lost 0; bases outside the gene matches: 5. Looked up from germline, CDR1 is SGHTA and CDR2 is FQGNSA. The CDR3 nucleotides are TGTGCCAGCAGCAAAGGACTAGCGGGGAACTCCTACGAGCAGTACTTC. Its protein is CASSKGLAGNSYEQYF.

The chain carries TRBV7-9 and TRBJ2-5; 7 bases are a match to TRBD1. This CDR3 has 14 amino acids. Germline V gives CDR1 SEHNR, CDR2 FQNEAQ (reference sequence). The junction had 4 bases not matched to a gene; V was cut back by 1 base and J by 5 bases. Here the CDR3 reads CASSLEGGWETQYF. In DNA form, the CDR3 reads TGTGCCAGCAGCTTAGAAGGGGGCTGGGAGACCCAGTACTTC.

The rearrangement joins TRBV5-4 to TRBJ1-2, with 7 nucleotides matching TRBD1. CDR1 is SGHNT, CDR2 YYREEE, per germline (reference sequence). V dropped 4 bases and J dropped 9; count of bases not matched to a gene: 6. The CDR3 contains 12 residues. The CDR3 sequence: CASSPQGGSYTF. CDR3 bases: TGTGCCAGCAGCCCCCAAGGGGGCAGCTACACCTTC.

V and J are TRBV5-1 and TRBJ1-1; a weak D match, TRBD1 (6 bases). The length of the CDR3 is 15 residues. The V end lost 0 bases, the J end lost 1 base, and 10 bases lay between the germline ends. The germline gives CDR1 SGHRS, CDR2 YFSETQ. DNA for the CDR3: TGCGCCAGCAGCTTGGTCCAGGGACAGAACACTGAAGCTTTCTTT. This sequence encodes CASSLVQGQNTEAFF.

This chain uses TRBV9 with TRBJ1-6; D gene ambiguous. V shed 3 bases and J shed 0 bases, with 10 bases lying between them. The CDR3 loop spans 16 amino acids. The germline CDR1 and CDR2 sequences are SGDLS and YYNGEE. The CDR3, as DNA: TGTGCCAGCAGCGCCAAGTTAAGCTCCTATAATTCACCCCTCCACTTT. It yields the protein CASSAKLSSYNSPLHF.

V and J are TRBV28 and TRBJ2-7; unclear D gene. CDR1 and CDR2 (germline): MDHEN, SYDVKM. Trimming stripped 7 bases from V and 2 bases from J, with 12 bases between. The CDR3 has 13 residues. The CDR3 DNA reads as TGTGCCAGCACCGAAACTACCACCTACGAGCAGTACTTC. Protein sequence: CASTETTTYEQYF.

A note on this clone: Other DNA sequences in this sample translate to the same CDR3. This chain joins TRBV30 and TRBJ1-6; D ambiguous. V was trimmed by 5 bases and J by 7 bases, leaving 6 bases between them. Germline V gene lookup returns CDR1 GTSNPN and CDR2 SVGIG (reference sequence). CDR3 length: 11 residues. In nucleotides, the CDR3 is TGTGCCTGGGGAACAAATTCACCCCTCCACTTT. It codes for CAWGTNSPLHF.

Regarding this clone: The sample carries other DNA sequences with the same CDR3. J is TRBJ1-3 and V is TRBV9, with D uncertain. CDR3 size: 16 residues. Trimming stripped 0 bases from V and 0 bases from J, with 10 bases between. Germline lookup yields CDR1 SGDLS and CDR2 YYNGEE. In DNA, the CDR3 is TGTGCCAGCAGCGTAGGCCCAGGACCCTCTGGAAACACCATATATTTT. Translating it yields CASSVGPGPSGNTIYF.

The rearrangement joins TRBV5-1 to TRBJ1-1; 7 positions match TRBD1. The CDR3 runs to 15 residues. Looked up from germline, CDR1 is SGHRS and CDR2 is YFSETQ. The trim removed 4 bases at V and 2 bases at J, leaving 8 bases unmatched. CDR3 DNA sequence: TGCGCCAGCAGCACCACCGGGACAGCAAACACTGAAGCTTTCTTT. This codes for CASSTTGTANTEAFF.

This rearrangement joins TRBV7-9 to TRBJ2-1; 9 positions match TRBD1. Germline trimming cut 3 bases from V and 8 bases from J; bases unmatched to any gene: 11. The CDR3 loop spans 16 amino acids. Germline CDR1 reads SEHNR; CDR2 reads FQNEAQ (reference sequence). In nucleotides, the CDR3 is TGTGCCAGCAGCTTGGTAACGGGACAGGGTTTAGATGAGCAGTTCTTC. It translates to CASSLVTGQGLDEQFF.

This clone was detected once. The rearrangement links TRBV28 to TRBJ1-5, with 7 nucleotides matching TRBD1. The ends lost 2 bases at V and 3 bases at J; junction bases unmatched: 4. The CDR3 extends over 15 amino acids. CDR1 is MDHEN and CDR2 is SYDVKM in the germline V gene. Here the CDR3 DNA reads TGTGCCAGCAGTTTACAGGGGGTTATCAATCAGCCCCAGCATTTT. This gives the protein CASSLQGVINQPQHF.

The gene calls are TRBV2 and TRBJ2-3, with a weak D call TRBD1 (7 bases). V lost 6 bases and J lost 0, with 16 bases in between. The CDR3 has 16 residues. Germline CDR1 is SNHLY and CDR2 is FYNNEI. CDR3 residues: CASSQNQGGSTDTQYF. The CDR3 DNA is TGTGCCAGCAGCCAAAATCAGGGGGGAAGCACAGATACGCAGTATTTT.

This chain connects TRBV27 to TRBJ1-4; D remains ambiguous. This CDR3 contains 16 residues. Trimming cost V 7 bases and J 0 bases, with 15 bases left between them. Germline V gives CDR1 MNHEY, CDR2 SMNVEV (reference sequence). This chain's CDR3 is CASKITNSATNEKLFF. CDR3 sequence (DNA): TGTGCCAGCAAAATTACAAATTCTGCAACTAATGAAAAACTGTTTTTT.

This chain uses TRBV9 with TRBJ1-5, with D maybe TRBD1 (6 bases). Between the trimmed V and J ends, which lost 8 bases and 2 bases, there was a span of 23 bases. This CDR3 has 17 amino acids. Germline CDR1 SGDLS, CDR2 YYNGEE. CDR3 residues: CARGTQRLDSCNQPQHF. In DNA form, the CDR3 reads TGTGCCAGGGGGACGCAGCGTCTGGACAGTTGCAATCAGCCCCAGCATTTT.

This clone was observed once. The rearrangement joins TRBV7-9 to TRBJ1-1; no reliable D call. The germline CDR1 and CDR2 sequences are SEHNR and FQNEAQ (reference sequence). The CDR3 loop spans 14 amino acids. V gave up 5 bases and J gave up 1 base, with 11 bases separating them. The CDR3 bases are TGTGCCAGCAGCCGTTCCGGTGAGAACACTGAAGCTTTCTTT. Translated: CASSRSGENTEAFF.

The chain carries TRBV2 and TRBJ2-2; TRBD1 is a possible D gene (5 bases). CDR1 and CDR2 from the germline V gene are SNHLY and FYNNEI. This CDR3 has 14 amino acids. Trimming removed 10 bases from V and 2 bases from J, with 14 bases in between. The CDR3 DNA is TGTGCCATCCAGGGCCTACTAAACACCGGGGAGCTGTTTTTT. Its translation is CAIQGLLNTGELFF.

The chain has TRBV27 and TRBJ1-1, with a possible D match to TRBD1 (6 bases). V gave up 0 bases and J gave up 1 base, with 12 bases separating them. The CDR3 covers 16 residues. Germline-derived CDR1 and CDR2 are MNHEY and SMNVEV (reference sequence). The CDR3 region is CASSLSKARGNTEAFF. The DNA for the CDR3 is TGTGCCAGCAGTTTATCGAAGGCCAGGGGGAACACTGAAGCTTTCTTT.

The chain links TRBV14 to TRBJ1-2, with D uncertain. Germline CDR1 and CDR2: SGHDN and FVKESK. Trimming removed 2 bases from V and 2 bases from J, with 9 bases in between. The CDR3 runs 14 residues. This CDR3 is CASSQTLRNYGYTF. The DNA for the CDR3 is TGTGCCAGCAGCCAAACTCTTAGGAACTATGGCTACACCTTC.

This chain joins TRBV7-2 and TRBJ1-1; 9 bases map to TRBD1. The ends lost 5 bases at V and 1 base at J; junction bases unmatched: 5. Germline V gene sequence: CDR1 SGHTA, CDR2 FQGNSA. The CDR3 runs 15 residues. The CDR3 sequence: CASSEDRGPNTEAFF. The CDR3 DNA reads TGTGCCAGCAGCGAGGACAGGGGTCCGAACACTGAAGCTTTCTTT. The variable domain in full, with the rest retrieved from reference TRBV7-2 and TRBJ1-1, is GAGVSQSPSNKVTEKGKDVELRCDPISGHTALYWYRQSLGQGLEFLIYFQGNSAPDKSGLPSDRFSAERTGGSVSTLTIQRTQQEDSAVYLCASSEDRGPNTEAFFGQGTRLTVV.

The J gene is TRBJ2-2, the V gene TRBV25-1; D is perhaps TRBD1 (5 bases). The CDR3 is made up of 14 amino acids. The V end lost 4 bases, the J end lost 4 bases, and 10 bases lay between the germline ends. Germline V gene lookup returns CDR1 MGHDK and CDR2 SYGVNS. The DNA for the CDR3 is TGTGCCAGCAGTGCCCAGGGCTCCACCGGGGAGCTGTTTTTT. As protein: CASSAQGSTGELFF.